This entry features one TCR beta chain sequence. The V end lost 3 bases, the J end lost 10 bases, and 19 bases lay between the germline ends. CDR1 is LGHNA and CDR2 is YNFKEQ in the germline V gene. The CDR3 extends over 16 amino acids. This sample was included in a study of blood T cell repertoires in COVID-19. The table came from immunoSEQ multiplex PCR; TCRdb's copy has only in-frame clones and leaves some out. The sample lists fewer than 150,000 clones, less than 80% occurring once. This chain links TRBV4-2 with TRBJ1-6; perhaps TRBD1 as D (5 bases). The sequence was collected from a man over 45 with acute or convalescent COVID-19. Sequencing was done on a sample of peripheral blood. CDR3 region: CASSQKGTPDRSPLHF. CDR3 bases: TGTGCCAGCAGCCAGAAAGGGACTCCGGATCGGTCACCCCTCCACTTT.